This T cell receptor (beta chain) comes out of a study of blood T cells in healthy people across ages. The study, taken as a whole, reports: Shifts in expanded clonotypes may have been confounded by donor CMV status, which was unknown. It was the long-lived donors that had more naive CD4+ cells and higher diversity than aged donors.

CDR3 length equals 14 residues. CDR1 and CDR2 (germline): DFQATT, SNEGSKA (reference sequence). Then a second PCR, running about 7 to 11 cycles, was carried out with a sample-barcoded 5' primer and a J-beta primer mix. MiXCR, run by TCRdb on the 5' RACE reads, gives a single entry per CDR3 protein. The data show fewer than 2,000,000 distinct CDR3 sequences, about 31% seen once. With respect to this clonotype: As yet, its antigen is unknown.

Each individual donor underwent a draw of approximately 9.6 milliliters of peripheral blood. The chain combines TRBV20-1 with TRBJ2-7; TRBD1 aligns across 7 bases. With the DNA end fitting TRBJ2-4 better, the J assignment may be wrong. The material sequenced was blood. The sequence derives from a woman aged 25 to 45 in good health. The CDR3 bases are TGCAGTGCTAGAGGGCTGGGACAGCAAAACATTCAGTACTTC. Protein sequence: CSARGLGQQNIQYF.